These 31 T cell receptor beta chains originate from one sample sequenced in a study of siplizumab effects on memory and regulatory T cells. The repertoire was sequenced with immunoSEQ multiplex PCR; TCRdb's copy has only in-frame clones and lacks some. The sample holds about 100,000 clones; roughly 91% are singletons and the top ten take approximately 12%. The sequenced sample was non-Treg CD4+ T cells sorted from blood. Receptors were obtained from a human donor in good health.

In its sample, this clone was seen once. The chain employs TRBV5-6 and TRBJ2-5; no clear D gene. The end of the DNA fits TRBJ2-7 better, so the J call may be wrong. This CDR3 has 11 amino acids. Germline assignment: CDR1 SGHDT and CDR2 YYEEEE. The CDR3 DNA reads as TGTGCCAGCAGCTCCTCCTACGAGCAGTACTTC. This gives the protein CASSSSYEQYF.

This chain connects TRBV29-1 to TRBJ1-6; TRBD1 is a possible D gene (6 bases). The V end was cut by 5 bases, the J end by 6 bases, with 11 bases between. The germline CDR1 and CDR2 sequences are SQVTM and ANQGSEA. The CDR3 has 13 amino acids. The CDR3 DNA follows: TGCAGCGTTAAAGCAGGGGTTAATTCACCCCTCCACTTT. It specifies CSVKAGVNSPLHF. The whole variable domain, filled in from reference TRBV29-1 and TRBJ1-6, reads SAVISQKPSRDICQRGTSLTIQCQVDSQVTMMFWYRQQPGQSLTLIATANQGSEATYESGFVIDKFPISRPNLTFSTLTVSNMSPEDSSIYLCSVKAGVNSPLHFGNGTRLTVT.

The chain recombines TRBV18 with TRBJ2-7, with 7 positions matching TRBD2. Germline V gene sequence: CDR1 KGHSH, CDR2 LQKENI. The CDR3 has 17 residues. The ends lost 2 bases at V and 0 bases at J; junction bases unmatched: 10. The CDR3 sequence is CASSPAHLAVSSYEQYF. The CDR3 DNA reads TGTGCCAGCTCACCAGCCCATCTAGCGGTGAGCTCCTACGAGCAGTACTTC.

The chain combines TRBV27 with TRBJ1-5; D not certain. The germline V and J ends were trimmed by 6 bases and 5 bases, with 5 bases remaining between them. The CDR3 covers 11 residues. The germline V gene encodes CDR1 MNHEY and CDR2 SMNVEV (reference sequence). CDR3 region: CASRPYQPQHF. The CDR3 nucleotides read TGTGCCAGCAGGCCTTATCAGCCCCAGCATTTT.

V and J are TRBV6-5 and TRBJ1-1; D not certain. The CDR3 is 13 amino acids. Germline assignment: CDR1 MNHEY and CDR2 SVGAGI. The V gene lost 5 bases and the J gene lost 11 bases, with 18 bases spanning the gap. CDR3 nucleotides: TGTGCCAGCAGTCCCCTGATATCTGACATGGCTTTCTTT. Protein product: CASSPLISDMAFF.

The chain uses TRBV11-3 and TRBJ2-7; maybe TRBD2 (5 bases). V was pared by 5 bases and J by 7 bases, with 15 bases between. Germline values: CDR1 SGHNT, CDR2 YENEEA. The CDR3 extends over 13 amino acids. The CDR3 reads CASSKRTPREQYF. In DNA form, the CDR3 reads TGTGCCAGCAGCAAGCGGACTCCTCGGGAGCAGTACTTC.

The chain links TRBV9 to TRBJ1-2, with D possibly matching TRBD1 (6 bases). CDR1 is SGDLS, CDR2 YYNGEE, per germline. Trimming stripped 4 bases from V and 8 bases from J, with 15 bases between. The length of the CDR3 is 13 residues. As DNA, the CDR3 is TGTGCCAGCAGCTACAGGGAGGGCTACGGCTACACCTTC. Translation gives CASSYREGYGYTF. The complete variable domain, with remaining parts taken from reference TRBV9 and TRBJ1-2, reads DSGVTQTPKHLITATGQRVTLRCSPRSGDLSVYWYQQSLDQGLQFLIQYYNGEERAKGNILERFSAQQFPDLHSELNLSSLELGDSALYFCASSYREGYGYTFGSGTRLTVV.

This clone has a single count. The chain is built from TRBV5-6 and TRBJ2-5; 12 nucleotides agree with TRBD2. Per germline, CDR1 SGHDT and CDR2 YYEEEE. The CDR3 spans 15 residues. J was trimmed by 1 base and V by 6 bases; bases with no gene match: 4. CDR3 loop: CASTLTSGGQETQYF. The CDR3 DNA sequence: TGTGCCAGCACCCTGACTAGCGGGGGCCAAGAGACCCAGTACTTC. The whole variable domain, remainder taken from reference TRBV5-6 and TRBJ2-5, is DAGVTQSPTHLIKTRGQQVTLRCSPKSGHDTVSWYQQALGQGPQFIFQYYEEEERQRGNFPDRFSGHQFPNYSSELNVNALLLGDSALYLCASTLTSGGQETQYFGPGTRLLVL.

The rearrangement uses TRBV28 and TRBJ1-5; the D gene is possibly TRBD1 (5 bases). V gave up 3 bases and J gave up 9 bases, with 9 bases separating them. The germline V gene has CDR1 MDHEN and CDR2 SYDVKM. CDR3 size: 12 residues. CDR3 region: CASSLGPRPQHF. Here the CDR3 DNA reads TGTGCCAGCAGTTTGGGACCGAGGCCCCAGCATTTT.

The DNA for the CDR3 is TGTGCCAGCAGCTTAAACAGGGGAGGGTACCCTTTCACAGATACGCAGTATTTT. It yields the protein CASSLNRGGYPFTDTQYF. V usage is TRBV7-2 and J usage is TRBJ2-3; D is possibly TRBD1 or TRBD2 (7 bases each). V was shortened by 2 bases and J by 2 bases, with 20 bases between the two germline ends. The CDR3 contains 18 residues. Germline V gene sequence: CDR1 SGHTA, CDR2 FQGNSA.

V is TRBV15 and J is TRBJ1-2; D not resolved. This CDR3 is 16 amino acids long. CDR1 LNHNV and CDR2 YYDKDF come from the germline V gene (reference sequence). V dropped 1 base and J dropped 0 bases, with 12 bases sitting between them. CDR3 in DNA: TGTGCCACCAGCAGAGTAATAGGCTGGGCTAACTATGGCTACACCTTC. It yields the protein CATSRVIGWANYGYTF.

This sequence joins TRBV4-1 and TRBJ2-6; 8 bases match TRBD1. This CDR3 has 18 residues. Germline CDR1 and CDR2: MGHRA and YSYEKL. The V and J ends lost 1 base and 0 bases, in that order; junction bases with no gene match: 5. CDR3 sequence (DNA): TGCGCCAGCAGCCAAGTCCTTGACAGGGGCTCTGGGGCCAACGTCCTGACTTTC. It codes for CASSQVLDRGSGANVLTF.

This clone was seen a few times. The chain employs TRBV4-1 and TRBJ2-1; TRBD1 matches 7 bases. Germline V gene sequence: CDR1 MGHRA, CDR2 YSYEKL. This CDR3 contains 15 residues. V shed 2 bases, J shed 8 bases, and the junction held 9 bases outside the gene matches. The CDR3 here is CASSQPHRGQYEQFF. In DNA, the CDR3 is TGCGCCAGCAGCCAACCCCATAGGGGGCAGTATGAGCAGTTCTTC.

This rearrangement joins TRBV15 to TRBJ1-2; no reliable D call. The CDR3 runs to 13 residues. The V gene's germline CDR1 is LNHNV and CDR2 YYDKDF (reference sequence). Trimming took 6 bases from V and 3 from J, leaving 11 bases between them. Written as DNA, the CDR3 is TGTGCCACCAGGGAGGGTGGGTACTATGGCTACACCTTC. Its protein is CATREGGYYGYTF.

The chain is built from TRBV7-6 and TRBJ2-6; TRBD2 agrees at 12 bases. The V segment lost 2 bases and the J segment 0 bases; nucleotides outside the gene matches: 2. Germline V CDR1 and CDR2: SGHVS, FNYEAQ. The CDR3 spans 18 residues. In DNA form, the CDR3 reads TGTGCCAGCAGCTTACGACTAGCGGGGGACTCTGGGGCCAACGTCCTGACTTTC. It codes for CASSLRLAGDSGANVLTF.

This chain links TRBV19 with TRBJ2-2; 8 nucleotides line up with TRBD1. This CDR3 has 17 amino acids. Per the germline V gene, CDR1 is LNHDA and CDR2 is SQIVND (reference sequence). The junction had 9 bases not matched to a gene; V was cut back by 5 bases and J by 1 base. CDR3 DNA: TGTGCCAGTAGTCAAAGAGACAGGGGTAGGAACACCGGGGAGCTGTTTTTT. Protein: CASSQRDRGRNTGELFF. The full variable domain, with the rest looked up from reference TRBV19 and TRBJ2-2, is DGGITQSPKYLFRKEGQNVTLSCEQNLNHDAMYWYRQDPGQGLRLIYYSQIVNDFQKGDIAEGYSVSREKKESFPLTVTSAQKNPTAFYLCASSQRDRGRNTGELFFGEGSRLTVL.

The CDR3 nucleotides are TGTGCCAGCAGCCAAGTCATGCTGGCGGGAGTCGAGCAGTACTTC. This encodes CASSQVMLAGVEQYF. The gene calls are TRBV4-2 and TRBJ2-7; 7 bases line up with TRBD2. Trimming took 1 base from V and 6 from J; bases not matched to a gene: 9. Germline V lookup: CDR1 LGHNA, CDR2 YNFKEQ. This CDR3 is 15 amino acids long.

Comment on this clone: This sample includes further DNA sequences coding for the same CDR3. This chain uses TRBV18 with TRBJ1-2; D uncertain. The CDR3 has 13 residues. The V gene's germline CDR1 is KGHSH and CDR2 LQKENI. Trimming left V 3 bases short and J 3 bases short, with 8 bases between. CDR3 bases: TGTGCCAGCTCACCTGGAGTTGACTATGGCTACACCTTC. This translates into CASSPGVDYGYTF.

V and J are TRBV5-4 and TRBJ2-5; 8 bases agree with TRBD1. J lost 4 bases, V lost 3 bases, and 2 bases had no gene match. The germline V gene has CDR1 SGHNT and CDR2 YYREEE (reference sequence). The CDR3 extends over 13 amino acids. The CDR3 DNA is TGTGCCAGCAGCTGGACAGGGAGAGAGACCCAGTACTTC. Translation gives CASSWTGRETQYF.

The sample holds a few counts of this clone. The chain links TRBV7-2 to TRBJ2-1, with 7 bases aligning to TRBD2. Germline CDR1 reads SGHTA; CDR2 reads FQGNSA. The CDR3 is 15 residues long. Trimming removed 2 bases from V and 2 bases from J; junction bases left unmatched: 3. CDR3 protein: CASSLNAGAYNEQFF. The DNA for the CDR3 is TGTGCCAGCAGCTTAAACGCGGGGGCCTACAATGAGCAGTTCTTC.

The rearrangement links TRBV27 to TRBJ1-5, with 8 positions matching TRBD1. This CDR3 is 14 amino acids long. Germline CDR1 reads MNHEY; CDR2 reads SMNVEV (reference sequence). V lost 7 bases and J lost 2; bases outside the gene matches: 4. The CDR3 DNA reads as TGTGCCAGCAAGGAGACAGGGGGCAATCAGCCCCAGCATTTT. It codes for CASKETGGNQPQHF.

This chain links TRBV9 with TRBJ1-2; TRBD1 might be the D (5 bases). V lost 0 bases to trimming and J lost 3 bases, with 12 bases between them. The CDR3 has 15 amino acids. Germline assignment: CDR1 SGDLS and CDR2 YYNGEE. CDR3 sequence: CASSVEVGPYYGYTF. The CDR3 region has the DNA TGTGCCAGCAGCGTAGAGGTGGGACCTTACTATGGCTACACCTTC.

The chain joins TRBV11-3 to TRBJ2-7; TRBD1 is a possible D gene (6 bases). Trimming took off 5 bases at V and 2 bases at J, with 13 bases between the two ends. Germline CDR1 reads SGHNT; CDR2 reads YENEEA. This CDR3 has 14 residues. The chain's CDR3 is CASSVQGLTYEQYF. The CDR3 region has the DNA TGTGCCAGCAGCGTCCAGGGGCTAACCTACGAGCAGTACTTC.

This clone was seen only a few times. The genes are TRBV12-5 and TRBJ2-1; the match to TRBD2 covers 15 bases. V was clipped by 2 bases and J by 6 bases; unmatched bases: 11. The length of the CDR3 is 19 residues. CDR1 and CDR2 (germline): LGHNT, FRNRAP. The DNA for the CDR3 is TGTGCTAGTGGTTTGACATACGGACTAGCGGGAGGGCCGGGCAATGAGCAGTTCTTC. Translating gives CASGLTYGLAGGPGNEQFF.

The chain has TRBV18 and TRBJ1-1; D is unclear. V lost 3 bases and J 4 bases, leaving 12 bases between the germline ends. Germline V gives CDR1 KGHSH, CDR2 LQKENI. CDR3 size: 14 residues. CDR3 loop: CASSPGWVVTEAFF. The DNA of the CDR3 is TGTGCCAGCTCACCTGGGTGGGTCGTCACTGAAGCTTTCTTT.

V and J are TRBV5-1 and TRBJ2-1, with a possible D match to TRBD2 (6 bases). The germline gives CDR1 SGHRS, CDR2 YFSETQ. The CDR3 loop spans 14 amino acids. The V gene lost 2 bases and the J gene lost 3 bases, with 9 bases spanning the gap. The CDR3 DNA follows: TGCGCCAGCAGCTTTGTCGGGAGCTACAATGAGCAGTTCTTC. This encodes CASSFVGSYNEQFF.

V usage is TRBV19 and J usage is TRBJ1-5; perhaps TRBD1 as D (5 bases). V was clipped by 3 bases and J by 0 bases, with 12 bases between them. CDR1 LNHDA and CDR2 SQIVND come from the germline V gene (reference sequence). CDR3 length: 16 amino acids. The CDR3 loop is CASSMSPRASNQPQHF. The CDR3 bases are TGTGCCAGTAGTATGTCGCCCAGGGCTAGCAATCAGCCCCAGCATTTT.

This chain links TRBV6-5 with TRBJ1-5; weak D call: TRBD1 (5 bases). The germline gives CDR1 MNHEY, CDR2 SVGAGI. V was shortened by 4 bases and J by 11 bases, with 15 bases between the two germline ends. This CDR3 has 13 residues. For the CDR3, the DNA is TGTGCCAGCAGTTCGAGGAGGGGTTGGTCCCAGCATTTT. This gives the protein CASSSRRGWSQHF.

This chain uses TRBV5-1 with TRBJ1-2, with D uncertain. CDR3 length: 14 residues. CDR1 SGHRS and CDR2 YFSETQ come from the germline V gene. The germline V and J ends were trimmed by 3 bases and 3 bases, with 12 bases remaining between them. CDR3 DNA: TGCGCCAGCAGCTCGCCGCAGGCCGACTATGGCTACACCTTC. Its protein is CASSSPQADYGYTF.

The chain recombines TRBV5-1 with TRBJ2-5, with D maybe TRBD2 (6 bases). The CDR3 runs to 14 residues. Germline V gives CDR1 SGHRS, CDR2 YFSETQ. The germline V and J ends were trimmed by 5 bases and 2 bases, with 13 bases remaining between them. DNA of the CDR3: TGCGCCAGCAGTAGGGGACGGGGGCAAGAGACCCAGTACTTC. It yields the protein CASSRGRGQETQYF. Full variable domain (remainder filled in from reference TRBV5-1 and TRBJ2-5): KAGVTQTPRYLIKTRGQQVTLSCSPISGHRSVSWYQQTPGQGLQFLFEYFSETQRNKGNFPGRFSGRQFSNSRSEMNVSTLELGDSALYLCASSRGRGQETQYFGPGTRLLVL.

This chain joins TRBV11-3 and TRBJ2-1; D possibly uses TRBD1 or TRBD2 (5 bases each). V was shortened by 5 bases and J by 2 bases, with 13 bases between the two germline ends. The CDR3 is 15 amino acids. The germline V gene encodes CDR1 SGHNT and CDR2 YENEEA. The CDR3 bases are TGTGCCAGCAGCAAAACCGGGACGGCCTACAATGAGCAGTTCTTC. It is translated as CASSKTGTAYNEQFF.